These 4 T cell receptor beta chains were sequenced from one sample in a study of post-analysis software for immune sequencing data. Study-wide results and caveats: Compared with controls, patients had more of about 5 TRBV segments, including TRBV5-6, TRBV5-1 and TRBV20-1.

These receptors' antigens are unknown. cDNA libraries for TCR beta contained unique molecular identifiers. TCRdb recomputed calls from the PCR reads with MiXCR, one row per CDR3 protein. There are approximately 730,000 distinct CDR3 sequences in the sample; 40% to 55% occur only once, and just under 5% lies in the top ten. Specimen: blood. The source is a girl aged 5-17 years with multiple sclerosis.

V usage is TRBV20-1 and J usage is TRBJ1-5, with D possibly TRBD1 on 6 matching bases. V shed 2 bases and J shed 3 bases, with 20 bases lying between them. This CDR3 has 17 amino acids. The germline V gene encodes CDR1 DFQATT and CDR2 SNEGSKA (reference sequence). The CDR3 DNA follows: TGCAGTGCTAGATCCGCCAGAACAACAGGGAACAATCAGCCCCAGCATTTT. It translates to CSARSARTTGNNQPQHF.

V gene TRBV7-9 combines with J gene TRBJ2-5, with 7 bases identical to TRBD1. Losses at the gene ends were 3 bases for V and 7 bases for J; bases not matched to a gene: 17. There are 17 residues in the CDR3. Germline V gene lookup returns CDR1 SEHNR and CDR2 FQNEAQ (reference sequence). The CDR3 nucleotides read TGTGCCAGCAGCTTGCCGGCCCCTGGCAGGGGGAGTCCGACCCAGTACTTC. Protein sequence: CASSLPAPGRGSPTQYF.

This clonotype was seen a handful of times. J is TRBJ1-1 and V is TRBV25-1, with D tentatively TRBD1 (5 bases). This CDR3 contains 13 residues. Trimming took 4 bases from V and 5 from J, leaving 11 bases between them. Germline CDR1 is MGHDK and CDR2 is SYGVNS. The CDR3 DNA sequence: TGTGCCAGCAGTGCCAACGGGGGGACTGAAGCTTTCTTT. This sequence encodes CASSANGGTEAFF.

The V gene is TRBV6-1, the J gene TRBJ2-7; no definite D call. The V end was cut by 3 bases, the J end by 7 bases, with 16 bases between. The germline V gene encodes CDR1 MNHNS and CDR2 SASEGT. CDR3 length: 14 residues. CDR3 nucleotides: TGTGCCAGCAGTGATTCACCCGACTCGGAGGAGCAGTACTTC. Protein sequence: CASSDSPDSEEQYF.